This TCR beta chain came from a study of shared clonotypes between healthy human individuals. Researchers divided each subset's genomic DNA evenly across several immunoSEQ plates. Assay: immunoSEQ multiplex PCR; the TCRdb copy retains only in-frame clones and omits some. The data hold about 610,000 clones, with roughly 96% observed a single time. V shed 5 bases and J 1 base; nucleotides not matched to a gene: 12. Germline CDR1 and CDR2: SGHDN and FVKESK. The CDR3 has 17 amino acids. CD45RO-negative, CCR7-positively selected cells formed the naive CD8 fraction, excluding terminally differentiated effector memory CD45RA+ cells.

Source material: naive CD8+ T cells sorted from blood. The receptor was isolated from a woman in her 30s in good health. This rearrangement joins TRBV14 to TRBJ2-7; 9 positions match TRBD2. CDR3 DNA sequence: TGTGCCAGCAGCAGAGGGGTAGCGGGAGTAGGATCCTACGAGCAGTACTTC. It encodes CASSRGVAGVGSYEQYF.